One TCR beta chain is described in this entry. What it recognizes is unknown. Elective cesarean births at 37-41 weeks, without labor or membrane rupture, supplied the cord blood. The sample holds sorted live naive CD8+ CD45RA+CCR7+ T cells. Measured with immunoSEQ multiplex PCR; TCRdb has only the in-frame clones, and not every one. The data show approximately 6,300 clones, nearly 99% seen once. CDR1 and CDR2 (germline): SGHTA, FQGNSA. The CDR3 runs to 14 residues. V was pared by 0 bases and J by 5 bases, with 2 bases of the junction left unmatched. The data were taken from a study of naive CD8 T cells in extremely preterm neonates. Study findings and constraints: Preterm CDR3s were shorter than older groups', with fewer N additions and less trimming. Preterm samples differed in productive template counts; sample size was small.

The sequence derives from a newborn in good health. The genes are TRBV7-2 and TRBJ2-7, with TRBD2 matching over 9 bases. The sample comprised naive CD8+ T cells from cord blood. The CDR3: CASSLAAGGDEQYF. The CDR3, as DNA: TGTGCCAGCAGCTTAGCGGCGGGGGGGGACGAGCAGTACTTC.